The clone carrying this TCR beta chain occurred many times. Its target is unknown. Time point described: patch test 2, 6 weeks after DPC sensitization. Treatment of the sample: therapeutic diphenylcyclopropenone sensitization with weekly scalp DPC. Using its own MiXCR run on the RACE reads, TCRdb lists one record per CDR3 protein. The data show more than 75,000 distinct CDR3 sequences, 7% to 10% seen once. The source of the sample is a study of human T cells and chemical hapten exposure. On the study more broadly: Mainly, slight library volume differences in the pool made TCR yields vary. Overall study findings and caveats: The study found expanded TCRs formed significantly more large CDR3 similarity clusters than controls.

The CDR3 contains 13 residues. V lost 6 bases to trimming and J lost 6 bases, with 15 bases between them. CDR1 DFQATT and CDR2 SNEGSKA come from the germline V gene (reference sequence). The rearrangement links TRBV20-1 to TRBJ2-1, with TRBD2 as a possible D gene (6 bases). The specimen comprised whole blood, sampled in connection with sensitization to the hapten diphenylcyclopropenone (DPC). This TCR derives from a woman aged 40-49 years with alopecia areata. Some clones in this sample may be carry-over from other donors' samples. In DNA form, the CDR3 reads TGCAGTGCCGGGGGTCCAAACGGCAATGAGCAGTTCTTC. Amino acids: CSAGGPNGNEQFF.